The 10 T cell receptor beta chains in this list originate from one sample, sequenced in a study of blood T cell repertoires in COVID-19. TCRdb keeps only in-frame clones here, not all; method: immunoSEQ multiplex PCR. Altogether about 120,000 clones are present, 82% being singletons, with the ten largest covering about 4.2%. Sample: peripheral blood. Every receptor here comes from a woman in her seventies with acute or convalescent COVID-19.

The CDR3 here is CASSIAINQPQHF. The CDR3 DNA sequence: TGTGCCAGTAGTATAGCTATTAATCAGCCCCAGCATTTT. The rearrangement links TRBV19 to TRBJ1-5; unclear D gene. V lost 1 base and J 4 bases, leaving 5 bases between the germline ends. The germline CDR1 and CDR2 sequences are LNHDA and SQIVND (reference sequence). The CDR3 is 13 amino acids.

V usage is TRBV19 and J usage is TRBJ1-4, with D perhaps matching TRBD1 (5 bases). Per the germline V gene, CDR1 is LNHDA and CDR2 is SQIVND (reference sequence). Trimming took 3 bases from V and 8 from J, leaving 19 bases between them. The CDR3 sequence is 16 residues long. The DNA of the CDR3 is TGTGCCAGTAGTATCCCTGGAGGGGATTACCGGGAAAAACTGTTTTTT. Its translation is CASSIPGGDYREKLFF.

The rearrangement uses TRBV5-4 and TRBJ2-5; D is possibly TRBD1 (6 bases). Germline lookup yields CDR1 SGHNT and CDR2 YYREEE (reference sequence). CDR3 length: 15 amino acids. V lost 5 bases to trimming and J lost 2 bases, with 16 bases between them. CDR3 amino acids: CASRPEPDRQETQYF. CDR3 DNA sequence: TGTGCCAGCAGGCCCGAACCCGACAGGCAAGAGACCCAGTACTTC.

V and J are TRBV2 and TRBJ1-4, with D possibly being TRBD1 (5 bases). The germline V gene has CDR1 SNHLY and CDR2 FYNNEI. Trimming took off 6 bases at V and 8 bases at J, with 13 bases between the two ends. CDR3 length: 13 amino acids. DNA for the CDR3: TGTGCCAGCAGCCCGGGGGTTCGAGAAAAACTGTTTTTT. Protein sequence: CASSPGVREKLFF.

The chain has TRBV7-2 and TRBJ1-1, with D perhaps matching TRBD1 (6 bases). This CDR3 spans 14 amino acids. Germline V gives CDR1 SGHTA, CDR2 FQGNSA. Trimming cost V 3 bases and J 4 bases, with 12 bases left between them. CDR3 amino acids: CASSFGGAITEAFF. The CDR3 nucleotides read TGTGCCAGCAGCTTCGGGGGGGCGATCACTGAAGCTTTCTTT.

The chain employs TRBV18 and TRBJ1-1; D unresolved. The CDR3 consists of 14 residues. Trimming left V 5 bases short and J 4 bases short, with 14 bases between. Germline V lookup: CDR1 KGHSH, CDR2 LQKENI. The CDR3: CASSIVSLPTEAFF. CDR3 sequence (DNA): TGTGCCAGCTCAATAGTATCCCTACCCACTGAAGCTTTCTTT.

This chain connects TRBV5-1 to TRBJ1-1; 10 bases agree with TRBD1. The J segment lost 4 bases and the V segment lost 4 bases, leaving 13 bases of the junction unmatched. CDR1 and CDR2 (germline): SGHRS, YFSETQ. The length of the CDR3 is 17 residues. The CDR3 loop is CASSLRPGTGVVTEAFF. Here the CDR3 DNA reads TGCGCCAGCAGCCTACGACCCGGGACAGGGGTAGTCACTGAAGCTTTCTTT.

J is TRBJ1-2 and V is TRBV10-3; 8 bases agree with TRBD1. CDR1 is ENHRY and CDR2 is SYGVKD in the germline V gene. V shed 9 bases and J 0 bases; nucleotides not matched to a gene: 3. The CDR3 is 13 residues long. CDR3 in DNA: TGTGCCATTTACAGGGGGACTAACTATGGCTACACCTTC. Translating it yields CAIYRGTNYGYTF.

V gene TRBV2 combines with J gene TRBJ1-1; the D gene is possibly TRBD1 (5 bases). Trimming pared 6 bases from V and 9 bases from J, leaving 11 bases between. Germline loops: CDR1 SNHLY, CDR2 FYNNEI. The CDR3 extends over 11 amino acids. This CDR3 is CASRAAGQAFF. CDR3 nucleotide sequence: TGTGCCAGCAGGGCGGCAGGGCAAGCTTTCTTT.

J is TRBJ1-1 and V is TRBV4-3, with 8 nucleotides matching TRBD1. The germline gives CDR1 LGHNA, CDR2 YSLEER. V was clipped by 0 bases and J by 4 bases; unmatched bases: 1. There are 14 residues in the CDR3. CDR3 in amino acids: CASSQDTGGTEAFF. As DNA, the CDR3 is TGCGCCAGCAGCCAAGATACAGGGGGCACTGAAGCTTTCTTT.